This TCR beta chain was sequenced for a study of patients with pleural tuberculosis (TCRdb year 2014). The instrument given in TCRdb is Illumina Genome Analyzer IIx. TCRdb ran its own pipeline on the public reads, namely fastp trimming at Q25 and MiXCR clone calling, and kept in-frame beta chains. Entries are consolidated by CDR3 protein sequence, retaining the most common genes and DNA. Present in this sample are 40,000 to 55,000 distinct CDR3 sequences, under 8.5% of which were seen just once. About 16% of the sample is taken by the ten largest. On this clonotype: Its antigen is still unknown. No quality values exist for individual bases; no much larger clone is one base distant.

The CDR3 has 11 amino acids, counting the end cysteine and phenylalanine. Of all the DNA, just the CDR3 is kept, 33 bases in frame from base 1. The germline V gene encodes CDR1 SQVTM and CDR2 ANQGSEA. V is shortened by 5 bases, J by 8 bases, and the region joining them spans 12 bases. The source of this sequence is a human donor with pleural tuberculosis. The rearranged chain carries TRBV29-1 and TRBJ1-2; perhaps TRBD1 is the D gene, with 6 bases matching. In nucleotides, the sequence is TGCAGCGTTCCGGGGGGCGTAGGCTACACCTTC. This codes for CSVPGGVGYTF.